A selection of T cell receptor beta chains follows, all from one sample in a study of T cells in Graves' hyperthyroidism and ophthalmopathy. MiXCR was run by TCRdb on the multiplex PCR reads, yielding one entry per CDR3 protein. This table has some 270,000 distinct CDR3 sequences, approximately 15% appearing once. Sequenced material: blood. These receptors came from a woman aged 40-49 years with Graves' hyperthyroidism. CDR3s include the opening cysteine and the closing phenylalanine or tryptophan. The D gene is left open where the match is weak. Expanded clones are given a class, and other clones once, few, many or no size at all.

clone_size j_call d_call v_call cdr3_aa cdr3_nt
many TRBJ2-3 TRBD2 TRBV6-1 CASRRVAGGQADTQYF TGTGCCAGCAGGCGGGTAGCGGGAGGGCAAGCAGATACGCAGTATTTT
many TRBJ1-4 TRBD1 TRBV11-3 CASSDRGTNEKLFF TGTGCCAGCAGTGACAGGGGGACTAATGAAAAACTGTTTTTT
many TRBJ2-7 TRBD2 TRBV2 CASSGGGPYEQYF TGTGCCAGCAGCGGCGGGGGGCCATACGAGCAGTACTTC
few TRBJ2-1 TRBD2 TRBV10-3 CAITNLAGGVFF TGTGCCATCACCAATCTAGCGGGAGGAGTGTTCTTC
- TRBJ2-4 - TRBV6-2/TRBV6-3 CASSYTGLLGENIQYF TGTGCCAGCAGTTACACCGGGTTGCTGGGCGAAAACATTCAGTACTTC
- TRBJ2-5 TRBD2 TRBV20-1 CSARDPSGMQETQYF TGCAGTGCTAGAGACCCCAGCGGGATGCAAGAGACCCAGTACTTC
few TRBJ2-7 - TRBV4-1 CASSQVFGLYEQYF TGCGCCAGCAGCCAGGTTTTCGGACTCTACGAGCAGTACTTC
once TRBJ2-3 TRBD2 TRBV2 CASRALAGGPRTDTQYF TGTGCCAGCAGGGCTCTAGCGGGAGGGCCACGCACAGATACGCAGTATTTT
many TRBJ2-7 TRBD2 TRBV5-4 CASSVIAGGPFEQYF TGTGCCAGCAGCGTGATAGCGGGAGGGCCTTTCGAGCAGTACTTC
many TRBJ1-5 - TRBV12-3/TRBV12-4 CASSRTGGINQPQHF TGTGCCAGCAGTCGCACCGGGGGAATCAATCAGCCCCAGCATTTT
many TRBJ1-4 TRBD1 TRBV25-1 CASSDLGQGPNEKLFF TGTGCCAGCAGTGACCTCGGACAGGGCCCTAATGAAAAACTGTTTTTT
many TRBJ2-5 - TRBV7-9 CASSSRQAVQETQYF TGTGCCAGCAGCTCTAGACAGGCGGTACAAGAGACCCAGTACTTC
many TRBJ1-2 - TRBV7-9 CASSSDGGYTF TGTGCCAGCAGCTCCGACGGGGGCTACACCTTC
- TRBJ2-2 - TRBV11-3 CASSLAALGTGELFF TGTGCCAGCAGCTTGGCTGCCTTGGGCACCGGGGAGCTGTTTTTT
- TRBJ2-7 TRBD1 TRBV5-1 CASTPGQGLYEQYF TGCGCCAGCACCCCGGGACAGGGTCTTTACGAGCAGTACTTC
- TRBJ2-7 TRBD1 TRBV19 CASSRGISNEQYF TGTGCCAGTAGCAGGGGGATCTCCAACGAGCAGTACTTC
few TRBJ2-3 TRBD2 TRBV4-2 CASSQEGAGGSDTQYF TGTGCCAGCAGCCAAGAGGGAGCGGGAGGGTCAGATACGCAGTATTTT
many TRBJ1-3 - TRBV6-1 CASRPGGSGNTIYF TGTGCCAGCAGACCCGGGGGGTCTGGAAACACCATATATTTT
many TRBJ2-7 - TRBV20-1 CSARVPSWEAPYEQYF TGCAGTGCTAGAGTCCCCTCCTGGGAGGCCCCCTACGAGCAGTACTTC
- TRBJ2-7 TRBD1 TRBV4-2 CASSQDHTGGGQYF TGTGCCAGCAGCCAAGATCATACAGGGGGCGGGCAGTACTTC
- TRBJ2-3 - TRBV29-1 CSVREFTDTQYF TGCAGCGTACGGGAGTTCACAGATACGCAGTATTTT
many TRBJ1-2 - TRBV2 CASLGGLYGYTF TGTGCCAGCCTCGGAGGTCTCTATGGCTACACCTTC
- TRBJ1-6 TRBD1 TRBV6-1 CASKRGQGDSPLHF TGTGCCAGCAAAAGAGGACAGGGCGATTCACCCCTCCACTTT
many TRBJ1-1 - TRBV28 CASSTRTERLNTEAFF TGTGCCAGCAGCACTCGGACTGAGAGACTGAACACTGAAGCTTTCTTT
- TRBJ1-3 - TRBV7-9 CASRLQGATNTIYF TGTGCCAGCAGGTTACAGGGCGCCACGAACACCATATATTTT
many TRBJ2-3 - TRBV28 CASRVGTDTQYF TGTGCCAGTAGAGTGGGCACAGATACGCAGTATTTT
many TRBJ2-5 - TRBV2 CASSVVEETQYF TGTGCCAGCAGTGTGGTGGAAGAGACCCAGTACTTC
many TRBJ1-4 TRBD1 TRBV7-2 CASSSRTGESEKLFF TGTGCCAGCAGTTCCAGGACAGGCGAGAGTGAAAAACTGTTTTTT
many TRBJ1-2 TRBD1 TRBV12-3/TRBV12-4 CASSWDSNYGYTF TGTGCCAGCAGCTGGGACAGCAACTATGGCTACACCTTC
many TRBJ1-5 - TRBV20-1 CSASGGHANQPQHF TGCAGTGCTAGCGGTGGGCACGCCAATCAGCCCCAGCATTTT
many TRBJ2-2 TRBD1 TRBV5-1 CASRPGTANTGELFF TGCGCCAGCAGACCCGGGACAGCTAACACCGGGGAGCTGTTTTTT
many TRBJ2-5 - TRBV12-3/TRBV12-4 CASSFSGTQLETQYF TGTGCCAGCAGTTTTTCGGGGACACAGTTGGAGACCCAGTACTTC
few TRBJ1-3 - TRBV29-1 CSVEADGDNSGNTIYF TGCAGCGTTGAAGCGGACGGGGACAACTCTGGAAACACCATATATTTT
many TRBJ2-5 TRBD1 TRBV20-1 CSARHPGQGATETQYF TGCAGTGCTAGGCACCCGGGACAGGGAGCCACAGAGACCCAGTACTTC
- TRBJ1-3 - TRBV5-1 CASSLDRARNTIYF TGCGCCAGCAGCTTGGACAGGGCAAGGAACACCATATATTTT
many TRBJ2-3 TRBD2 TRBV3-1 CASRPSLAGDTQYF TGTGCCAGCCGCCCGTCACTAGCGGGAGATACGCAGTATTTT
many TRBJ2-5 TRBD2 TRBV7-3 CASSLGSGRAETQYF TGTGCCAGCAGCTTAGGGAGTGGGAGGGCAGAGACCCAGTACTTC
many TRBJ1-2 - TRBV3-1 CASSQDIGRRNYGYTF TGTGCCAGCAGCCAAGATATAGGCCGCCGGAACTATGGCTACACCTTC
many TRBJ1-5 - TRBV2 CASTGGNQPQHF TGTGCCAGCACGGGGGGCAATCAGCCCCAGCATTTT
many TRBJ1-5 - TRBV6-1 CASRSGVFSNQPQHF TGTGCCAGCAGATCGGGGGTATTTAGCAATCAGCCCCAGCATTTT
few TRBJ1-2 TRBD1 TRBV28 CASSRGLGWGTDGYTF TGTGCCAGCAGTCGAGGTTTGGGCTGGGGGACAGATGGCTACACCTTC
- TRBJ2-1 - TRBV9 CASSASHSNEQFF TGTGCCAGCAGCGCCTCCCACAGCAATGAGCAGTTCTTC
many TRBJ2-1 TRBD1 TRBV19 CASSSGTEDEQFF TGTGCCAGTAGTTCCGGGACAGAAGATGAGCAGTTCTTC
many TRBJ2-7 - TRBV20-1 CSASQGSSREQYF TGCAGTGCGAGTCAGGGCTCGTCGCGCGAGCAGTACTTC
few TRBJ1-1 - TRBV13 CASSWTEAFF TGTGCCAGCAGCTGGACTGAAGCTTTCTTT
many TRBJ1-1 - TRBV29-1 CSVGRGTMNTEAFF TGCAGCGTTGGCCGGGGTACCATGAACACTGAAGCTTTCTTT
- TRBJ2-2 TRBD2 TRBV3-1 CASSQYLAGVGGELFF TGTGCCAGCAGCCAATATCTAGCGGGAGTTGGCGGGGAGCTGTTTTTT
- TRBJ1-1 - TRBV6-2/TRBV6-3 CASSYSGAVNTEAFF TGTGCCAGCAGTTACTCGGGGGCCGTGAACACTGAAGCTTTCTTT
many TRBJ1-1 - TRBV20-1 CSAPDWTPNTEAFF TGCAGTGCGCCGGACTGGACACCGAACACTGAAGCTTTCTTT
- TRBJ2-1 - TRBV25-1 CAGAGRANEQFF TGTGCCGGGGCGGGCAGGGCGAATGAGCAGTTCTTC
many TRBJ2-2 TRBD1 TRBV7-2 CASRTGKNTGELFF TGTGCCAGCCGGACAGGGAAGAACACCGGGGAGCTGTTTTTT
many TRBJ1-1 - TRBV29-1 CSGKTGNTEAFF TGCAGCGGAAAGACAGGGAACACTGAAGCTTTCTTT
many TRBJ1-2 - TRBV3-1 CASTTRAAEGYTF TGTGCCAGCACCACCCGCGCAGCCGAGGGCTACACCTTC
many TRBJ2-7 TRBD2 TRBV7-9 CASSPVGGRDDEQYF TGTGCCAGCAGCCCCGTAGGCGGGAGGGATGACGAGCAGTACTTC
- TRBJ2-5 - TRBV20-1 CSAESGETQETQYF TGCAGTGCCGAATCGGGAGAAACCCAAGAGACCCAGTACTTC